The following is a T cell receptor (beta chain) sequence with its context. Its matching antigen is unknown. 13 Jbeta primers and 60 Vbeta primers were used for the PCR. Assay used: immunoSEQ multiplex PCR; TCRdb lists only in-frame clones, some missing. The table has fewer than 350,000 clones, roughly 89% seen once. This sample was taken from a study of cytomegalovirus exposure and HLA in healthy donors. Findings and caveats of the study: One variant, a missense change in DCLRE1C, was linked in a later analysis to TCR beta V- and J-gene trimming. Fewer N-insertions (relative to the approximately 700-donor mean) were reportedly seen in an Asian-associated ancestry cluster in a later analysis.

This CDR3 is 15 amino acids long. The germline gives CDR1 SEHNR, CDR2 FQNEAQ (reference sequence). Trimming at V came to 6 bases and at J to 3 bases, leaving 4 bases not matched to a gene. Everyone who donated was a healthy bone marrow donor. The source material was PBMCs. The rearrangement joins TRBV7-9 to TRBJ2-7; 14 bases fit TRBD2. The receptor was derived from a woman between 18 and 29 years old in good health and CMV-seronegative. CDR3 in amino acids: CASSQGLAGDYEQYF. The CDR3 DNA reads TGTGCCAGCAGTCAGGGACTAGCGGGGGACTACGAGCAGTACTTC.